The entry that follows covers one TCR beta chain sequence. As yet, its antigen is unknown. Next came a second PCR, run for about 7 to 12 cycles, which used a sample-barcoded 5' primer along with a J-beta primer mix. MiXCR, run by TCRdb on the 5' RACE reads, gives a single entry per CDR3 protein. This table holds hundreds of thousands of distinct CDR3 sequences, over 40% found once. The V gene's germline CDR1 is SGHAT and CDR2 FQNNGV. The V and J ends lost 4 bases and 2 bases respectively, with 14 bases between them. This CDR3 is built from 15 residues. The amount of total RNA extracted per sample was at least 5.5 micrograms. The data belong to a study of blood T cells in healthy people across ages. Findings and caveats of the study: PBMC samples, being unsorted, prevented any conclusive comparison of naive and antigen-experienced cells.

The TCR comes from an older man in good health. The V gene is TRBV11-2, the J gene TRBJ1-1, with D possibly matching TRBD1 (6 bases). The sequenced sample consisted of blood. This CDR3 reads CASSSEYRANTEAFF. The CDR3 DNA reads TGTGCCAGCAGCTCAGAGTACAGGGCTAACACTGAAGCTTTCTTT.